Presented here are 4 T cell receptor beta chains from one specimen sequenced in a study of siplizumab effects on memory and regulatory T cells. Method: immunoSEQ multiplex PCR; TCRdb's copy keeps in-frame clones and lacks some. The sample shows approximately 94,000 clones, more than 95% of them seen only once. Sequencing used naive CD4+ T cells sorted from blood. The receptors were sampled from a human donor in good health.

DNA for the CDR3: TGTGCCAGCTCACCCCCGGGGGCCACCGGGGAGCTGTTTTTT. Its protein is CASSPPGATGELFF. The chain couples TRBV18 to TRBJ2-2, with D perhaps matching TRBD1 or TRBD2 (6 bases each). V shed 3 bases and J shed 4 bases, with 9 bases lying between them. CDR3 size: 14 residues. The germline V gene has CDR1 KGHSH and CDR2 LQKENI.

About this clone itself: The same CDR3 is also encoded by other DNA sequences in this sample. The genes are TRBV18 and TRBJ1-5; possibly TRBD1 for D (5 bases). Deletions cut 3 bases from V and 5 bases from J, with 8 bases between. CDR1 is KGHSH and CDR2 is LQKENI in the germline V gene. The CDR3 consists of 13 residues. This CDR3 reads CASSPQGDQPQHF. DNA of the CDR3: TGTGCCAGCTCACCTCAGGGCGATCAGCCCCAGCATTTT.

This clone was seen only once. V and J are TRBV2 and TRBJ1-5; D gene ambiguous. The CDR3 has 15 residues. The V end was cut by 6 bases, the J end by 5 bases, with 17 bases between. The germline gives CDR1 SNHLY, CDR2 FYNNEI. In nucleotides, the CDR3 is TGTGCCAGCAGCCCCAGTGGAGGGTTCTATCAGCCCCAGCATTTT. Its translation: CASSPSGGFYQPQHF.

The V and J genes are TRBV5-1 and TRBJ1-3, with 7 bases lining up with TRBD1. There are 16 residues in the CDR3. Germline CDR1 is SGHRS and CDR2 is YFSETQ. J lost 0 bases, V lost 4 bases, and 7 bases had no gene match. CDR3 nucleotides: TGCGCCAGCAGCCAGGAGGGGGCCGTCTCTGGAAACACCATATATTTT. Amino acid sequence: CASSQEGAVSGNTIYF.